The entry below gives a single T cell receptor beta chain sequence along with its context. Its antigen remains unknown. Trimming left V 3 bases short and J 2 bases short, with 14 bases between. The CDR3 sequence is 17 residues long. CDR1 is SEHNR and CDR2 is FQNEAQ in the germline V gene (reference sequence). The data originate from a study of T cells in Graves' hyperthyroidism and ophthalmopathy. The study, taken as a whole, reports: Among clonotypes expanded in thyroid above 0.001, most were also found in blood.

TCR beta CDR3 region amplification was performed from RNA transcripts. HTBI primers were the set used in a first-round RT-PCR of the TCR CDR3. From the multiplex PCR reads, TCRdb called clonotypes with MiXCR, one entry per CDR3 protein. The data show 500,000 to 600,000 distinct CDR3 sequences, with approximately 44% seen just once and about 8.3% held by the top ten. Sequencing was done on a sample of peripheral blood or thyroid tissue (not recorded which). V and J are TRBV7-9 and TRBJ1-6; D is unresolved. This receptor was taken from a woman aged 18-29 years with Graves' hyperthyroidism. As DNA, the CDR3 is TGTGCCAGCAGCTTCCTAGGGAAAGTTCCCTATAATTCACCCCTCCACTTT. The encoded protein is CASSFLGKVPYNSPLHF.